These 24 T cell receptor beta chains were all obtained from the same sample, sequenced in a study of blood T cell repertoires in COVID-19. Method: immunoSEQ multiplex PCR; TCRdb's copy keeps in-frame clones and lacks some. The sample holds tens of thousands of clones, 80% to 85% seen once. Sequenced material: peripheral blood. The receptor set was obtained from a man of 80 years or more with acute or convalescent COVID-19.

The CDR3: CSVDRGAGDGYTF. DNA for the CDR3: TGCAGCGTTGACAGGGGCGCCGGGGATGGCTACACCTTC. The chain has TRBV29-1 and TRBJ1-2; perhaps TRBD1 as D (6 bases). The V gene lost 3 bases and the J gene lost 6 bases, with 14 bases spanning the gap. CDR1 and CDR2 from the germline V gene are SQVTM and ANQGSEA. The CDR3 runs 13 residues.

As regards this clone: Other DNA sequences in this specimen translate into the identical CDR3. This sequence joins TRBV28 and TRBJ1-4, with 8 nucleotides matching TRBD1. This CDR3 is 13 amino acids long. V gave up 6 bases and J gave up 8 bases; unmatched junction bases: 5. Germline V CDR1 and CDR2: MDHEN, SYDVKM. CDR3 coding DNA: TGTGCCAGCAGAGGACAGGGTGGCGAAAAACTGTTTTTT. Amino acids: CASRGQGGEKLFF.

This clone showed up just once. This chain links TRBV5-8 with TRBJ2-7; D is possibly TRBD1 (6 bases). This CDR3 has 14 residues. Trimming removed 3 bases at V and 5 bases at J, with 15 bases between. Germline CDR1 and CDR2: SGHTS and YDEGEE. The CDR3, as DNA: TGTGCCAGCAGCTGGGGATCCGAGGGGGACGAGCAGTACTTC. Residues: CASSWGSEGDEQYF. The full variable domain, rest sourced from reference TRBV5-8 and TRBJ2-7, is EAGVTQSPTHLIKTRGQQATLRCSPISGHTSVYWYQQALGLGLQFLLWYDEGEERNRGNFPPRFSGRQFPNYSSELNVNALELEDSALYLCASSWGSEGDEQYFGPGTRLTVT.

This clone was found a few times. J is TRBJ1-2 and V is TRBV6-5; D ambiguous. The CDR3 consists of 15 residues. In germline, CDR1 is MNHEY, CDR2 SVGAGI. Between the trimmed V and J ends, which lost 0 bases and 4 bases, there was a span of 12 bases. The CDR3 loop reads CASSYSSGRGYGYTF. CDR3 DNA: TGTGCCAGCAGTTACTCGAGCGGACGGGGCTATGGCTACACCTTC.

The chain's CDR3 is CASSLRAGVYNEQFF. In DNA, the CDR3 is TGCGCCAGCAGCCTTCGAGCGGGAGTGTACAATGAGCAGTTCTTC. This chain links TRBV4-3 with TRBJ2-1; the match to TRBD2 covers 8 bases. V was pared by 4 bases and J by 4 bases, with 6 bases of the junction left unmatched. The length of the CDR3 is 15 residues. CDR1 LGHNA and CDR2 YSLEER come from the germline V gene.

The rearrangement uses TRBV12-3 or TRBV12-4 and TRBJ1-5; unclear D gene. The V gene lost 3 bases and the J gene lost 5 bases, with 8 bases spanning the gap. The CDR3 extends over 13 amino acids. CDR3 in amino acids: CASSFTTDQPQHF. The DNA of the CDR3 is TGTGCCAGCAGTTTCACCACAGATCAGCCCCAGCATTTT.

The chain couples TRBV18 to TRBJ2-1, with D possibly being TRBD2 (6 bases). The ends were cut back, 3 bases at V and 8 bases at J, with 11 bases in the middle. Per the germline V gene, CDR1 is KGHSH and CDR2 is LQKENI. This CDR3 spans 13 amino acids. The CDR3 is CASSPRDLDEQFF. Here the CDR3 DNA reads TGTGCCAGCTCACCCCGGGACTTGGATGAGCAGTTCTTC.

V is TRBV27 and J is TRBJ1-2; 10 positions match TRBD1. This CDR3 comprises 19 residues. The ends lost 4 bases at V and 8 bases at J; junction bases unmatched: 22. Germline CDR1 reads MNHEY; CDR2 reads SMNVEV (reference sequence). CDR3 protein: CASSSGLYDIVGTGAGYTF. The CDR3, as DNA: TGTGCCAGCAGTTCGGGGTTATACGATATTGTGGGGACAGGGGCCGGCTACACCTTC.

This chain connects TRBV7-2 to TRBJ2-3; 16 nucleotides align to TRBD2. This CDR3 is built from 17 residues. V dropped 6 bases and J dropped 3; count of bases not matched to a gene: 6. Germline V gene data show CDR1 as SGHTA and CDR2 as FQGNSA. Here the CDR3 DNA reads TGTGCCAGCAGTGGGACTAGCGGGAGGGCGGTGACAGATACGCAGTATTTT. This encodes CASSGTSGRAVTDTQYF.

The J gene is TRBJ2-7, the V gene TRBV5-1, with TRBD2 matching over 9 bases. Germline CDR1 reads SGHRS; CDR2 reads YFSETQ. The J segment lost 5 bases and the V segment lost 4 bases, leaving 7 bases of the junction unmatched. The CDR3 totals 14 residues. Here the CDR3 reads CASSISGSGDEQYF. The CDR3 DNA follows: TGCGCCAGCAGCATTAGCGGGAGCGGAGACGAGCAGTACTTC. Full variable domain (rest looked up from reference TRBV5-1 and TRBJ2-7): KAGVTQTPRYLIKTRGQQVTLSCSPISGHRSVSWYQQTPGQGLQFLFEYFSETQRNKGNFPGRFSGRQFSNSRSEMNVSTLELGDSALYLCASSISGSGDEQYFGPGTRLTVT.

The chain carries TRBV18 and TRBJ1-1; no firm D call. The ends were cut back, 1 base at V and 1 base at J, with 13 bases in the middle. The CDR3 is 16 residues long. Germline V gives CDR1 KGHSH, CDR2 LQKENI. The CDR3 DNA sequence: TGTGCCAGCTCACCACTGCTGACACCAAAGAACACTGAAGCTTTCTTT. Translated: CASSPLLTPKNTEAFF.

This chain joins TRBV4-1 and TRBJ2-5; 9 positions agree with TRBD2. The CDR3 runs to 13 residues. CDR1 and CDR2 from the germline V gene are MGHRA and YSYEKL. J was trimmed by 5 bases and V by 8 bases; bases with no gene match: 6. The CDR3 sequence: CASADSGRETQYF. The CDR3 DNA reads TGCGCCAGCGCGGACAGCGGGAGGGAGACCCAGTACTTC.

The rearrangement links TRBV5-1 to TRBJ1-3; no reliable D call. Trimming pared 4 bases from V and 0 bases from J, leaving 8 bases between. There are 14 residues in the CDR3. From germline, CDR1 is SGHRS and CDR2 YFSETQ. Written as DNA, the CDR3 is TGCGCCAGCAGCCTCACAGCCTCTGGAAACACCATATATTTT. It is translated as CASSLTASGNTIYF.

The V gene is TRBV3-1 (or the pseudogene TRBV3-2), the J gene TRBJ2-1; 10 nucleotides agree with TRBD2. The CDR3 contains 20 residues. Trimming removed 1 base from V and 0 bases from J; junction bases left unmatched: 12. Germline V gives CDR1 LGHDT, CDR2 YNNKEL (reference sequence). Written as DNA, the CDR3 is TGTGCCAGCAGCCAAGTTGGAGTAGCGGGAGGTAAAAGCTCCTACAATGAGCAGTTCTTC. Amino acids: CASSQVGVAGGKSSYNEQFF.

CDR3 loop: CASKGDHQVGNQPQHF. CDR3 in DNA: TGTGCCAGTAAAGGAGACCACCAAGTGGGCAATCAGCCCCAGCATTTT. This chain links TRBV19 with TRBJ1-5, with D unclear. The CDR3 has 16 residues. V shed 7 bases and J shed 2 bases, with 18 bases lying between them. Germline-derived CDR1 and CDR2 are LNHDA and SQIVND (reference sequence).

The chain uses TRBV7-9 and TRBJ1-6; D remains unclear. CDR3 length: 14 residues. Trimming took 1 base from V and 7 from J, leaving 8 bases between them. CDR1 is SEHNR and CDR2 is FQNEAQ in the germline V gene (reference sequence). DNA for the CDR3: TGTGCCAGCAGCTTAGACATCACGAATTCACCCCTCCACTTT. Amino acid sequence: CASSLDITNSPLHF.

The chain couples TRBV7-3 to TRBJ2-5, with 16 bases lining up with TRBD2. Trimming at V came to 5 bases and at J to 8 bases, leaving 8 bases not matched to a gene. The CDR3 has 16 amino acids. Per germline, CDR1 SGHTA and CDR2 FQGTGA. This chain's CDR3 is CASSVGTSGREVTQYF. The CDR3, as DNA: TGTGCCAGCAGCGTAGGGACTAGCGGGAGGGAAGTCACCCAGTACTTC.

The gene calls are TRBV12-5 and TRBJ2-3; 9 bases line up with TRBD1. In germline, CDR1 is LGHNT, CDR2 FRNRAP. The CDR3 has 16 residues. The V segment lost 5 bases and the J segment 0 bases; nucleotides outside the gene matches: 6. The CDR3 protein is CASGGQGLTSTDTQYF. CDR3 sequence (DNA): TGTGCTAGTGGTGGACAGGGGCTAACTAGCACAGATACGCAGTATTTT. Full variable domain (outside the CDR3, taken from reference TRBV12-5 and TRBJ2-3): DARVTQTPRHKVTEMGQEVTMRCQPILGHNTVFWYRQTMMQGLELLAYFRNRAPLDDSGMPKDRFSAEMPDATLATLKIQPSEPRDSAVYFCASGGQGLTSTDTQYFGPGTRLTVL.

This rearrangement joins TRBV7-9 to TRBJ1-3; 12 bases map to TRBD1. With 5 bases clipped from V and 4 bases from J, the junction kept 6 bases outside the gene matches. The CDR3 is 16 amino acids. Looked up from germline, CDR1 is SEHNR and CDR2 is FQNEAQ (reference sequence). The CDR3 coding sequence is TGTGCCAGCAGCCCTCGGGACAGGGGGCGCGGAAACACCATATATTTT. Residues: CASSPRDRGRGNTIYF.

The chain couples TRBV3-1 (or the pseudogene TRBV3-2) to TRBJ2-7; 14 nucleotides agree with TRBD2. Germline trimming cut 6 bases from V and 5 bases from J; bases unmatched to any gene: 3. The germline V gene has CDR1 LGHDT and CDR2 YNNKEL (reference sequence). The CDR3 length is 14 residues. CDR3 sequence reads: CASRGTSGSHEQYF. DNA of the CDR3: TGTGCCAGCAGGGGGACTAGCGGGAGTCACGAGCAGTACTTC.

V and J are TRBV6-1 and TRBJ2-7, with TRBD1 matching 9 bases. V shed 0 bases and J 7 bases; nucleotides not matched to a gene: 4. The CDR3 covers 14 residues. In germline, CDR1 is MNHNS, CDR2 SASEGT. CDR3: CASSEAGTGKEQYF. Here the CDR3 DNA reads TGTGCCAGCAGTGAAGCCGGGACAGGGAAAGAGCAGTACTTC.

The chain carries TRBV10-3 and TRBJ1-1; D is perhaps TRBD1 (5 bases). Germline V gene sequence: CDR1 ENHRY, CDR2 SYGVKD. V lost 4 bases to trimming and J lost 2 bases, with 5 bases between them. The CDR3 spans 12 residues. In DNA, the CDR3 is TGTGCCATCAGTGGGGGCAACACTGAAGCTTTCTTT. Encoded protein: CAISGGNTEAFF.

This clone was detected only once. The chain has TRBV27 and TRBJ2-1; 9 bases are shared with TRBD2. CDR3 length equals 18 residues. V lost 5 bases and J lost 8; bases outside the gene matches: 19. Germline V gives CDR1 MNHEY, CDR2 SMNVEV (reference sequence). The chain's CDR3 is CASSPRPSTAGGSYEQFF. The CDR3 bases are TGTGCCAGCAGTCCAAGACCTAGCACAGCGGGAGGAAGCTATGAGCAGTTCTTC.

The gene calls are TRBV5-1 and TRBJ1-2, with TRBD1 identical over 7 bases. This CDR3 is 15 amino acids long. The junction had 6 bases not matched to a gene; V was cut back by 0 bases and J by 4 bases. CDR1 SGHRS and CDR2 YFSETQ come from the germline V gene. CDR3 in amino acids: CASSLVQGTGYGYTF. The DNA for the CDR3 is TGCGCCAGCAGCTTGGTACAGGGGACGGGCTATGGCTACACCTTC.